A single sample gave rise to the 16 T cell receptor beta chains below, sequenced in a study of shared clonotypes between healthy human individuals. Only in-frame clones appear in the TCRdb table, and some are missing; sequencing was by immunoSEQ multiplex PCR. Of around 2,000,000 clones listed, just under 95% are singletons. Cells designated naive CD8 were CD45RO-negative and were positively selected for CCR7, with terminally differentiated effector memory CD45RA+ cells excluded. Sequenced: naive CD8+ T cells sorted from blood. Receptors originate from a man between 18 and 29 years old in good health.

The chain recombines TRBV5-4 with TRBJ2-5; 7 bases match TRBD2. There are 17 residues in the CDR3. The germline V gene encodes CDR1 SGHNT and CDR2 YYREEE (reference sequence). The J segment lost 3 bases and the V segment lost 0 bases, leaving 11 bases of the junction unmatched. This CDR3 is CASSLGLAGSPKETQYF. The CDR3 DNA is TGTGCCAGCAGCTTGGGACTAGCAGGATCCCCCAAAGAGACCCAGTACTTC.

The CDR3 DNA reads TGTGCCAGCAGCACCGTAACAGGGACGAACACTGAAGCTTTCTTT. Amino acids: CASSTVTGTNTEAFF. The chain uses TRBV7-9 and TRBJ1-1; TRBD1 is a possible D gene (6 bases). V was shortened by 5 bases and J by 1 base, with 14 bases between the two germline ends. CDR1 SEHNR and CDR2 FQNEAQ come from the germline V gene (reference sequence). The length of the CDR3 is 15 residues.

The CDR3 nucleotides are TGTGCCAGCAGCCCCGTAGGGGGCTACGAGCAGTACTTC. Encoded protein: CASSPVGGYEQYF. The chain has TRBV5-6 and TRBJ2-7, with D perhaps TRBD1 (6 bases). This CDR3 has 13 residues. V dropped 4 bases and J dropped 3 bases, with 11 bases sitting between them. Germline loops: CDR1 SGHDT, CDR2 YYEEEE.

The rearrangement joins TRBV9 to TRBJ1-2; the D is unclear. Per the germline V gene, CDR1 is SGDLS and CDR2 is YYNGEE. CDR3 length: 13 residues. With 0 bases removed from V and 11 bases from J, the gap between germline ends came to 14 bases. CDR3 residues: CASSVDLGGRYTF. The CDR3 DNA is TGTGCCAGCAGCGTAGATTTGGGCGGGCGGTACACCTTC. The full variable domain, with the rest looked up from reference TRBV9 and TRBJ1-2, is DSGVTQTPKHLITATGQRVTLRCSPRSGDLSVYWYQQSLDQGLQFLIQYYNGEERAKGNILERFSAQQFPDLHSELNLSSLELGDSALYFCASSVDLGGRYTFGSGTRLTVV.

The chain uses TRBV28 and TRBJ2-2; 9 bases agree with TRBD2. This CDR3 region has 14 residues. In germline, CDR1 is MDHEN, CDR2 SYDVKM. Trimming removed 5 bases from V and 5 bases from J; junction bases left unmatched: 3. This CDR3 reads CASSNSGGTGELFF. The CDR3 DNA sequence: TGTGCCAGCAGTAATAGCGGGGGTACCGGGGAGCTGTTTTTT.

This clone appeared once. V gene TRBV11-3 combines with J gene TRBJ2-7; the match to TRBD1 covers 7 bases. The CDR3 contains 13 residues. Germline CDR1 and CDR2: SGHNT and YENEEA. With 3 bases clipped from V and 2 bases from J, the junction kept 1 base outside the gene matches. The CDR3: CASSFGQAYEQYF. The CDR3, as DNA: TGTGCCAGCAGCTTCGGACAGGCCTACGAGCAGTACTTC.

V usage is TRBV9 and J usage is TRBJ2-7; D is ambiguous. V was shortened by 4 bases and J by 3 bases, with 11 bases between the two germline ends. Germline V gene data show CDR1 as SGDLS and CDR2 as YYNGEE. The CDR3 covers 13 residues. The CDR3 spells CASSIVPGYEQYF. CDR3 nucleotide sequence: TGTGCCAGCAGCATAGTACCGGGCTACGAGCAGTACTTC.

To note about this clone: This sample also contains other DNA sequences that code for the same CDR3. The chain carries TRBV19 and TRBJ1-2, with a possible D match to TRBD1 (5 bases). The CDR3 covers 13 residues. Trimming removed 1 base at V and 5 bases at J, with 8 bases between. CDR1 is LNHDA, CDR2 SQIVND, per germline (reference sequence). The CDR3 loop is CASSIGGAYGYTF. In DNA, the CDR3 is TGTGCCAGTAGTATAGGTGGGGCATATGGCTACACCTTC.

The J gene is TRBJ2-2, the V gene TRBV27, with D perhaps TRBD1 or TRBD2 (5 bases each). The germline CDR1 and CDR2 sequences are MNHEY and SMNVEV (reference sequence). Trimming cost V 3 bases and J 4 bases, with 12 bases left between them. The CDR3 is 15 amino acids. CDR3 in amino acids: CASSFAAGGTGELFF. The CDR3 nucleotides read TGTGCCAGCAGTTTTGCTGCTGGGGGCACCGGGGAGCTGTTTTTT.

This rearrangement joins TRBV6-1 to TRBJ2-7; D assignment may be TRBD1 or TRBD2 (5 bases each). Germline assignment: CDR1 MNHNS and CDR2 SASEGT. With 0 bases removed from V and 3 bases from J, the gap between germline ends came to 15 bases. This CDR3 is built from 16 residues. The CDR3 DNA sequence: TGTGCCAGCAGTGAAGCGCTTGAGGGGACGGACTACGAGCAGTACTTC. Residues: CASSEALEGTDYEQYF.

This chain uses TRBV6-5 with TRBJ1-4, with 8 positions matching TRBD1. Germline CDR1 is MNHEY and CDR2 is SVGAGI. The CDR3 length is 14 residues. The J segment lost 5 bases and the V segment lost 6 bases, leaving 5 bases of the junction unmatched. CDR3 protein: CASSGTGINEKLFF. CDR3 bases: TGTGCCAGCAGCGGGACAGGCATAAATGAAAAACTGTTTTTT.

The chain links TRBV29-1 to TRBJ2-7; TRBD1 might be the D (6 bases). This CDR3 has 10 residues. V was trimmed by 6 bases and J by 3 bases, leaving 6 bases between them. Germline-derived CDR1 and CDR2 are SQVTM and ANQGSEA. This chain's CDR3 is CSVRGYEQYF. CDR3 nucleotide sequence: TGCAGCGTCAGGGGCTACGAGCAGTACTTC.

The chain recombines TRBV7-6 with TRBJ2-3; 8 bases agree with TRBD2. With 2 bases clipped from V and 0 bases from J, the junction kept 1 base outside the gene matches. The germline CDR1 and CDR2 sequences are SGHVS and FNYEAQ. The CDR3 sequence is 15 residues long. CDR3 sequence: CASSLIAGSTDTQYF. CDR3 DNA sequence: TGTGCCAGCAGCTTAATAGCGGGAAGCACAGATACGCAGTATTTT.

A single count supports this clone. The rearrangement uses TRBV15 and TRBJ2-7, with TRBD1 as a possible D gene (5 bases). CDR1 and CDR2 from the germline V gene are LNHNV and YYDKDF (reference sequence). The CDR3 contains 12 residues. V was cut by 9 bases and J by 3 bases, with 12 bases left in between. This CDR3 reads CATGQGFYEQYF. For the CDR3, the DNA is TGTGCCACAGGCCAGGGATTCTACGAGCAGTACTTC.

The V and J genes are TRBV27 and TRBJ2-5, with 13 bases that match TRBD2. V shed 4 bases and J 5 bases; nucleotides not matched to a gene: 7. The CDR3 runs to 16 residues. CDR1 and CDR2 (germline): MNHEY, SMNVEV (reference sequence). DNA of the CDR3: TGTGCCAGCAGTTATACTAGCGGGAGGGTCGGGGAGACCCAGTACTTC. It yields the protein CASSYTSGRVGETQYF.

The chain uses TRBV6-1 and TRBJ2-4; no clear D gene. The CDR3 has 15 residues. CDR1 and CDR2 from the germline V gene are MNHNS and SASEGT. Trimming stripped 3 bases from V and 7 bases from J, with 16 bases between. The DNA of the CDR3 is TGTGCCAGCAGTGAGCCACTTCTTCCGGTCAACATTCAGTACTTC. This codes for CASSEPLLPVNIQYF.